The entry that follows covers one T cell receptor (beta chain) sequence. Its antigen is not yet known. Per-nucleotide qualities are absent, and no much larger clonotype sits a single base away. These reads were obtained on an Illumina NovaSeq 6000. Synthesis of TCR cDNA relied on 5'RACE template switching, a step that introduced a universal primer site along with unique molecular identifiers. Priming for cDNA synthesis came from both the TCR alpha and TCR beta constant segments. Libraries were amplified in two PCR steps, with sample barcodes and sequencing adapters added in the second step. Sequencing of libraries was done on Illumina HiSeq 2500 (2x100 bp) or NovaSeq (2x150 bp). In the original analysis: Reads were demultiplexed and collapsed into UMI consensus sequences with MIGEC, and V(D)J alignment was performed with MiXCR. Vaccine-responding clonotypes were identified with edgeR using replicate PBMC samples, with FDR below 0.01 and a log2 fold change above 5 up to day 15 being required. Each bulk clonotype received a CD4 or CD8 identity based on whether the sequenced CD4 or CD8 repertoire contained that clonotype at higher abundance. The public sequencing data were trimmed at Q25 with fastp and processed into clonotypes with MiXCR by TCRdb, which kept only in-frame beta chains. For every CDR3 protein sequence, its rows merge into one entry that carries the most common genes and DNA. In this record, the V and J calls reflect TCRdb's handling and not the investigators' own analysis. The sample table contains some 420,000 distinct CDR3 sequences; only one count was recorded for 18% of them. Over 15% of the sample goes to the ten largest clones.

The entry originates in a study of T cells after yellow fever vaccination (dated by TCRdb to 2018 to 2020). About the study as a whole: The SMART-Seq v4 Ultra Low Input RNA kit was used to prepare libraries from fractions with low cell numbers. To track T-cell clones before and after primary and booster YFV17D yellow fever vaccination, bulk TCR alpha and beta repertoires were sequenced longitudinally. Blood was drawn at multiple timepoints before and after primary and secondary immunization, with bulk PBMC replicates and cell subsets isolated. Two healthy male donors, one aged 18 to 30 and one aged 30 to 40 years, made up the cohort. The paper's findings and limits, for the study overall: FACS-sorted repertoires could contain abundant contaminating clonotypes from the bulk population, so computational filtering was required. The secondary T-cell response was weaker than the primary response but faster, peaking on day 5 instead of day 15. Only a couple of donors were included in the study, so the extent to which the findings can be generalized is limited. A small fraction of clonotypes appeared in both the CD4 and CD8 compartments, likely as a result of convergent recombination. After the booster, most of the clones that had expanded following primary vaccination were detected again (roughly 97% of CD4 and 88% of CD8), which suggests that memory was broadly maintained.

The treatment or condition label corresponds to: live attenuated yellow fever vaccine strain. At every blood-draw timepoint, two biological replicates of bulk PBMCs were collected. PBMCs were isolated from peripheral blood using a standard Ficoll-Paque protocol. RNA was extracted with TriZol from bulk PBMCs, CD4 and CD8 fractions, and dextramer-positive and dextramer-negative fractions. V drops 0 bases and J drops 0 bases, leaving 11 bases in between. Reading from cysteine to phenylalanine, the CDR3 counts 17 amino acids. Only the CDR3 part of the read is kept: 51 bases, read in frame from the first base.

The clonotype comes from a man younger than 30 who received the YFV17D yellow fever vaccine. The V and J segments used are TRBV12-3 or TRBV12-4 and TRBJ1-4; perhaps TRBD1 is the D gene, with 6 bases matching. The sequencing used PBMCs, collected before the yellow fever booster vaccination. The nucleotide sequence is TGTGCCAGCAGTTTAGCGCAGGGGCCATCAACTAATGAAAAACTGTTTTTT. The translation is CASSLAQGPSTNEKLFF.